The present T cell receptor beta chain was sequenced within a study of Tregs in tolerant kidney transplant recipients. Whole-study findings and limits: Some patients' samples used different primers over time, so nucleotide sequences weren't comparable. Biological reproducibility was not directly addressed, but technical replication error appeared minimal. The most relevant donor-specific Treg TCRbeta repertoire apparently came from expansion with activated donor B cells.

Profiling relied on immunoSEQ multiplex PCR, and the TCRdb table lists in-frame clones only, not all of them. Of over 50,000 clones listed, 70% to 90% are singletons. Comments on this clone: The antigen is not known.

This specimen consisted of Tregs from blood, obtained before the transplant. This TCR was sampled from a human donor who received a combined kidney and bone marrow transplant.

The CDR3 spells CATRTDRAFNYGYTF. For the CDR3, the DNA is TGTGCCACCAGGACCGACAGGGCTTTTAACTATGGCTACACCTTC. The V call is TRBV15, the J call TRBJ1-2; TRBD1 agrees at 7 bases. There are 15 residues in the CDR3. With V trimmed by 6 bases and J by 1 base, 8 bases remained unmatched. Germline V gene data show CDR1 as LNHNV and CDR2 as YYDKDF (reference sequence).